What follows are 31 T cell receptor beta chains derived from one specimen sequenced in a study of identical twins. MiXCR, run by TCRdb on the 5' RACE reads, gives a single entry per CDR3 protein. The data contain more than 600,000 distinct CDR3 sequences, 15% to 20% of them singletons. These records were also assigned to another study, of T cells expressing NK-cell markers.

The sample taken for sequencing was PBMCs. These receptors came from a woman aged 18-35 years in good health.

This clonotype was seen more than once but under ten times. The chain joins TRBV12-3 or TRBV12-4 to TRBJ1-1; 7 positions agree with TRBD1. J was trimmed by 4 bases and V by 2 bases; bases with no gene match: 1. The CDR3 sequence is 13 residues long. CDR3 in amino acids: CASSLKGATEAFF. In DNA form, the CDR3 reads TGTGCCAGCAGTTTAAAGGGGGCCACTGAAGCTTTCTTT.

This rearrangement joins TRBV18 to TRBJ2-5; the match to TRBD2 covers 7 bases. CDR1 KGHSH and CDR2 LQKENI come from the germline V gene. CDR3 length: 16 amino acids. The ends lost 3 bases at V and 5 bases at J; junction bases unmatched: 12. The CDR3 sequence is CASSPQLAPAGETQYF. The CDR3 DNA sequence: TGTGCCAGCTCACCCCAACTAGCGCCGGCGGGGGAGACCCAGTACTTC. Filled out from reference TRBV18 and TRBJ2-5, the complete variable domain reads NAGVMQNPRHLVRRRGQEARLRCSPMKGHSHVYWYRQLPEEGLKFMVYLQKENIIDESGMPKERFSAEFPKEGPSILRIQQVVRGDSAAYFCASSPQLAPAGETQYFGPGTRLLVL.

This clonotype has a handful of counts. The chain uses TRBV29-1 and TRBJ2-7; D remains unclear. This CDR3 contains 11 residues. V was pared by 3 bases and J by 6 bases, with 9 bases between. Per germline, CDR1 SQVTM and CDR2 ANQGSEA. The CDR3 sequence: CSVDSVGEQYF. CDR3 bases: TGCAGCGTTGACAGCGTTGGCGAGCAGTACTTC.

This clonotype was picked up a small number of times. The rearrangement uses TRBV18 and TRBJ2-4; no firm D call. This CDR3 has 16 amino acids. Trimming removed 6 bases from V and 2 bases from J, with 17 bases in between. Germline lookup yields CDR1 KGHSH and CDR2 LQKENI. CDR3 nucleotides: TGTGCCAGCTCCCGGTGGGATGCGGTTACCAAAAACATTCAGTACTTC. Translating gives CASSRWDAVTKNIQYF.

This clonotype was detected a few times. The V gene is TRBV10-3, the J gene TRBJ2-3; 9 bases are shared with TRBD2. The CDR3 runs 14 residues. Losses at the gene ends were 6 bases for V and 5 bases for J; bases not matched to a gene: 6. Germline V CDR1 and CDR2: ENHRY, SYGVKD. The chain's CDR3 is CAISLAGEVDTQYF. Written as DNA, the CDR3 is TGTGCCATCAGCTTAGCGGGAGAGGTAGATACGCAGTATTTT.

The chain recombines TRBV7-8 with TRBJ2-5; TRBD1 is a possible D gene (6 bases). The germline CDR1 and CDR2 sequences are SGHVS and FQNEAQ. CDR3 length equals 18 residues. V lost 7 bases to trimming and J lost 4 bases, with 28 bases between them. CDR3 region: CASIGANGARRGRETQYF. The CDR3 DNA follows: TGTGCCAGCATAGGGGCCAACGGTGCACGCAGGGGACGAGAGACCCAGTACTTC. Based on the CDR3 plus reference TRBV7-8 and TRBJ2-5, the full variable domain is GAGVSQSPRYKVAKRGQDVALRCDPISGHVSLFWYQQALGQGPEFLTYFQNEAQLDKSGLPSDRFFAERPEGSVSTLKIQRTQQEDSAVYLCASIGANGARRGRETQYFGPGTRLLVL.

This clonotype was counted a few times. The CDR3 region has the DNA TGTGCCATCAGACAACAGAGCTCCTACAATGAGCAGTTCTTC. It translates to CAIRQQSSYNEQFF. The chain combines TRBV10-3 with TRBJ2-1; the D is unclear. The germline V gene encodes CDR1 ENHRY and CDR2 SYGVKD. V lost 6 bases to trimming and J lost 0 bases, with 9 bases between them. The CDR3 is 14 amino acids.

The chain links TRBV7-8 to TRBJ2-3; D uncertain. Between the trimmed V and J ends, which lost 8 bases and 4 bases, there was a span of 13 bases. Germline V lookup: CDR1 SGHVS, CDR2 FQNEAQ. The CDR3 covers 13 residues. The CDR3 nucleotides are TGTGCCAGCCGAGGACGCCGGGCAGATACGCAGTATTTT. The encoded protein is CASRGRRADTQYF.

The chain joins TRBV7-9 to TRBJ2-1, with TRBD1 as a possible D gene (5 bases). CDR1 SEHNR and CDR2 FQNEAQ come from the germline V gene (reference sequence). The germline V and J ends were trimmed by 6 bases and 2 bases, with 17 bases remaining between them. CDR3 size: 16 residues. DNA for the CDR3: TGTGCCAGCAGACCAAAACCTCAGGGCCCCTACAATGAGCAGTTCTTC. It codes for CASRPKPQGPYNEQFF.

Points on this clonotype: A read error may account for a junction end that differs from germline. The genes are TRBV5-5 and TRBJ1-2, with D perhaps matching TRBD1 (6 bases). Germline CDR1 and CDR2: SGHKS and YYEKEE (reference sequence). The CDR3 has 13 amino acids. The CDR3 is CASSKGGEVANLF. The CDR3, as DNA: TGTGCCAGCAGCAAGGGGGGGGAAGTCGCCAATCTCTTC.

This chain links TRBV5-6 with TRBJ2-3, with 7 positions matching TRBD2. Germline CDR1 is SGHDT and CDR2 is YYEEEE. V was clipped by 4 bases and J by 7 bases; unmatched bases: 9. The CDR3 is 14 residues long. The CDR3 here is CASSTPGLINTQYF. DNA for the CDR3: TGTGCCAGCAGCACCCCGGGACTAATTAATACGCAGTATTTT.

The CDR3 loop reads CASSMRSGTDTGELFF. The CDR3, as DNA: TGTGCCAGTAGTATGAGATCCGGGACGGACACCGGGGAGCTGTTTTTT. The chain has TRBV19 and TRBJ2-2, with D perhaps TRBD1 or TRBD2 (5 bases each). CDR1 and CDR2 (germline): LNHDA, SQIVND (reference sequence). The CDR3 extends over 16 amino acids. Trimming cost V 3 bases and J 3 bases, with 14 bases left between them.

This chain connects TRBV20-1 to TRBJ1-2; D gene uncertain. The CDR3 is made up of 13 amino acids. Germline V lookup: CDR1 DFQATT, CDR2 SNEGSKA (reference sequence). Trimming shortened V by 6 bases and J by 8 bases, and 19 bases separated the two germline ends. The CDR3: CSALPTGLGGYTF. The DNA of the CDR3 is TGCAGTGCATTACCCACGGGGTTAGGCGGCTACACCTTC.

This clonotype was counted between two and nine times. The chain employs TRBV5-1 and TRBJ2-4; D is unresolved. V dropped 1 base and J dropped 0 bases, with 5 bases sitting between them. Germline-derived CDR1 and CDR2 are SGHRS and YFSETQ. This CDR3 contains 14 residues. This CDR3 is CASSLSPAKNIQYF. In nucleotides, the CDR3 is TGCGCCAGCAGCTTGTCCCCAGCCAAAAACATTCAGTACTTC.

In its sample, this clonotype was seen many times. J is TRBJ2-1 and V is TRBV29-1; 11 bases fit TRBD2. CDR1 SQVTM and CDR2 ANQGSEA come from the germline V gene. V lost 6 bases to trimming and J lost 8 bases; unmatched junction nucleotides: 9. The CDR3 has 14 residues. Here the CDR3 reads CSVLSGRAFYEQFF. For the CDR3, the DNA is TGCAGCGTCCTTAGCGGGAGGGCCTTCTATGAGCAGTTCTTC.

This clonotype has more than one count but fewer than ten. The J gene is TRBJ2-2, the V gene TRBV5-1; D is uncertain. The CDR3 runs to 16 residues. From germline, CDR1 is SGHRS and CDR2 YFSETQ. Trimming left V 0 bases short and J 3 bases short, with 12 bases between. CDR3 residues: CASSLGQRLDTGELFF. The CDR3 region has the DNA TGCGCCAGCAGCTTGGGTCAACGGTTGGACACCGGGGAGCTGTTTTTT.

The chain couples TRBV5-1 to TRBJ2-1; 7 nucleotides match TRBD2. The CDR3 length is 15 residues. CDR1 SGHRS and CDR2 YFSETQ come from the germline V gene. The V gene end was trimmed by 0 bases and the J gene end by 3 bases; junction bases not matched to a gene: 3. The CDR3 sequence: CASSLGGSHYNEQFF. As DNA, the CDR3 is TGCGCCAGCAGCTTGGGCGGGAGTCACTACAATGAGCAGTTCTTC.

A few counts support this clonotype. The V call is TRBV18, the J call TRBJ2-7; the D is unclear. This CDR3 comprises 14 residues. Germline-derived CDR1 and CDR2 are KGHSH and LQKENI. Trimming left V 3 bases short and J 0 bases short, with 9 bases between. As DNA, the CDR3 is TGTGCCAGCTCACCCGAGTCCAGCTCCTACGAGCAGTACTTC. This codes for CASSPESSSYEQYF.

The gene calls are TRBV15 and TRBJ2-7; possibly TRBD2 for D (5 bases). The CDR3 runs 15 residues. The germline CDR1 and CDR2 sequences are LNHNV and YYDKDF (reference sequence). V lost 0 bases, J lost 3 bases, and 12 bases lay in between. The CDR3 region has the DNA TGTGCCACCAGCAGAGAACCGGTAGCGAGCTACGAGCAGTACTTC. Translating gives CATSREPVASYEQYF.

The rearrangement uses TRBV29-1 and TRBJ2-1, with D possibly matching TRBD1 (5 bases). Trimming cost V 5 bases and J 7 bases, with 21 bases left between them. There are 15 residues in the CDR3. Germline lookup yields CDR1 SQVTM and CDR2 ANQGSEA. This chain's CDR3 is CSVLRTSPPENEQFF. Here the CDR3 DNA reads TGCAGCGTTCTGAGGACAAGTCCCCCGGAAAATGAGCAGTTCTTC.

This clonotype appeared a few times. The chain joins TRBV20-1 to TRBJ1-1; D is unresolved. V lost 5 bases and J 11 bases, leaving 18 bases between the germline ends. The CDR3 contains 12 residues. The germline V gene encodes CDR1 DFQATT and CDR2 SNEGSKA (reference sequence). CDR3 nucleotides: TGCAGTGCTTCGAAATGGAACTATCTGGCTTTCTTT. Amino acids: CSASKWNYLAFF.

This clonotype occurred a few times. One end of the junction does not line up with germline, which may come from a read error. The chain links TRBV20-1 to TRBJ2-3, with D perhaps TRBD1 (5 bases). Germline V gene sequence: CDR1 DFQATT, CDR2 SNEGSKA (reference sequence). The CDR3 is made up of 13 amino acids. The CDR3 reads CSARVGAADTQYF. The CDR3 nucleotides are TGCAGTGCCAGAGTAGGGGCGGCAGATACGCAGTATTTT.

Regarding this clonotype: Here the CDR3 omits its conserved ending phenylalanine or tryptophan, so a read error is the likely source. J is TRBJ2-1 and V is TRBV28; 9 bases match TRBD2. Germline V gene data show CDR1 as MDHEN and CDR2 as SYDVKM. V lost 4 bases and J lost 0; bases outside the gene matches: 1. The CDR3 is 15 residues long. CDR3 region: CASSSSGTSYNEQFL. In DNA, the CDR3 is TGTGCCAGCAGTTCTAGCGGGACCTCCTACAATGAGCAGTTCCTC.

This clonotype was counted once. The chain employs TRBV20-1 and TRBJ2-7; 9 nucleotides match TRBD2. V trimming: 3 bases; J trimming: 3 bases; junction bases outside the gene matches: 3. The CDR3 covers 13 residues. Germline V lookup: CDR1 DFQATT, CDR2 SNEGSKA (reference sequence). Written as DNA, the CDR3 is TGCAGTGCTAGCGGGCGGGGGGGCTACGAGCAGTACTTC. Translating gives CSASGRGGYEQYF.

This sequence joins TRBV4-3 and TRBJ2-1; D uncertain. The CDR3 extends over 14 amino acids. V shed 2 bases and J shed 9 bases, with 14 bases lying between them. CDR1 and CDR2 from the germline V gene are LGHNA and YSLEER. The DNA of the CDR3 is TGCGCCAGCAGCCAACTGATCCTACGTAGTGAGCAGTTCTTC. Its translation is CASSQLILRSEQFF.

This clonotype has just a few counts. The chain recombines TRBV21-1 with TRBJ2-7; the table's D call, TRBD1, has no DNA check behind it. TRBV21-1 is flagged as a pseudogene. The CDR3 has 15 amino acids. In DNA, the CDR3 is TGTGCCAGCCCTCCCAGGGGGACAGTGAGATACGAGCAGTACTTC. Translating it yields CASPPRGTVRYEQYF.

The sample holds a few counts of this clonotype. This chain uses TRBV6-2 or TRBV6-3 with TRBJ2-1; possibly TRBD1 for D (6 bases). V was pared by 5 bases and J by 6 bases, with 11 bases between. This CDR3 spans 13 amino acids. Germline-derived CDR1 and CDR2 are MNHEY and SVGEGT. CDR3 residues: CASSAGQFNEQFF. The CDR3 DNA reads as TGTGCCAGCAGTGCCGGACAGTTCAATGAGCAGTTCTTC.

The V and J genes are TRBV6-1 and TRBJ1-3, with 9 bases identical to TRBD1. V was clipped by 9 bases and J by 4 bases; unmatched bases: 10. The V gene's germline CDR1 is MNHNS and CDR2 SASEGT. CDR3 length: 15 amino acids. The CDR3 sequence is CASRRGTGPGNTIYF. CDR3 sequence (DNA): TGTGCCAGTCGAAGAGGGACAGGGCCCGGAAACACCATATATTTT.

This clonotype has a handful of counts. This chain links TRBV5-1 with TRBJ2-2; D is perhaps TRBD1 (6 bases). Per germline, CDR1 SGHRS and CDR2 YFSETQ. The V and J ends lost 0 bases and 4 bases respectively, with 22 bases between them. This CDR3 spans 19 amino acids. The CDR3 nucleotides read TGCGCCAGCAGCTTGGTCACCCCCAACCCGGGACACGGCACCGGGGAGCTGTTTTTT. Its protein is CASSLVTPNPGHGTGELFF.

There are a few counts of this clonotype. The chain recombines TRBV5-1 with TRBJ2-3; a weak D match, TRBD1 (5 bases). V was pared by 4 bases and J by 5 bases, with 14 bases between. Germline CDR1 reads SGHRS; CDR2 reads YFSETQ. CDR3 length: 14 amino acids. CDR3 DNA sequence: TGCGCCAGCAGCCCCGCCCAAGGGGTAGATACGCAGTATTTT. The encoded protein is CASSPAQGVDTQYF.

The table lists this clonotype with a few counts. J is TRBJ2-7 and V is TRBV5-1; possibly TRBD2 for D (6 bases). The CDR3 runs 15 residues. Germline lookup yields CDR1 SGHRS and CDR2 YFSETQ. V lost 4 bases, J lost 4 bases, and 18 bases lay in between. The CDR3 nucleotides are TGCGCCAGCAGCCAGGACGGGGCGGAGGGGTACGAGCAGTACTTC. Encoded protein: CASSQDGAEGYEQYF.